This TCR beta chain is from a study of CD8 T cells in Susac syndrome. A quantity of about 0.5 to 1 ug RNA underwent reverse transcription using random hexamers. It was immunoSEQ multiplex PCR that amplified TCR beta CDR3 across 54 Vbeta and 13 Jbeta. MiXCR, applied by TCRdb to the immunoSEQ multiplex PCR reads, yields one record per CDR3 protein. The top ten hold around 0.072% of the sample, which has 250,000 or so distinct CDR3 sequences, 90% to 95% seen once. V trimming: 4 bases; J trimming: 6 bases; junction bases outside the gene matches: 9. Germline values: CDR1 SEHNR, CDR2 FQNEAQ (reference sequence). This CDR3 contains 15 residues.

The sequencing input was CD4+ T cells from PBMCs. The V and J genes are TRBV7-9 and TRBJ1-1, with 9 bases identical to TRBD1. This TCR was recovered from a human donor with multiple sclerosis. This CDR3 is CASSSTGGEMAEAFF. The CDR3 nucleotides are TGTGCCAGCAGCTCGACAGGGGGGGAGATGGCTGAAGCTTTCTTT.